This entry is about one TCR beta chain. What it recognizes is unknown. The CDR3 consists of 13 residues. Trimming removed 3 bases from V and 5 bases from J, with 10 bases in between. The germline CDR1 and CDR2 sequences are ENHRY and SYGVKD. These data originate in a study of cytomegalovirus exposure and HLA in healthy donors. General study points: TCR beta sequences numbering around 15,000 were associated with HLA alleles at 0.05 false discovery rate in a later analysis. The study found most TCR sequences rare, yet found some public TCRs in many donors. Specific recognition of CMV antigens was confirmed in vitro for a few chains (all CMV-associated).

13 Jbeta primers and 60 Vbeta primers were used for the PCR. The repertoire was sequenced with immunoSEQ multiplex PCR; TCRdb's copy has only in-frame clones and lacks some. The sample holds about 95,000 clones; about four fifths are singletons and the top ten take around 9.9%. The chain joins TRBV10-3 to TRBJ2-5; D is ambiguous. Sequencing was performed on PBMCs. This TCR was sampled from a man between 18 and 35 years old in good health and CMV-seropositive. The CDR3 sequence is CAISETLRETQYF. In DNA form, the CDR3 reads TGTGCCATCAGTGAAACGCTTCGGGAGACCCAGTACTTC.